This passage covers 31 T cell receptor beta chains from one sample sequenced in a study of cytomegalovirus exposure and HLA in healthy donors. The primer mix had 60 Vbeta and 13 Jbeta primers. Sequencing was performed with immunoSEQ multiplex PCR; in TCRdb, only in-frame clones are kept and a portion is missing. The sample lists some 200,000 clones, about 9% seen once, with approximately 1.4% in the top ten. Material: PBMCs. The source of these receptors is a woman in her twenties or thirties in good health and CMV-seropositive.

This clone was observed a few times. CDR3 protein: CASSLAEAPSYNEQFF. CDR3 sequence (DNA): TGCGCCAGCAGCTTGGCCGAGGCCCCCTCCTACAATGAGCAGTTCTTC. This sequence joins TRBV5-1 and TRBJ2-1; no clear D. Germline CDR1 and CDR2: SGHRS and YFSETQ. Trimming removed 0 bases from V and 0 bases from J, with 10 bases in between. The CDR3 runs 16 residues.

This clone appeared a few times. The J gene is TRBJ2-7, the V gene TRBV10-3, with 7 bases identical to TRBD2. V shed 4 bases, J shed 2 bases, and the junction held 5 bases outside the gene matches. Germline-derived CDR1 and CDR2 are ENHRY and SYGVKD. This CDR3 is 14 amino acids long. As DNA, the CDR3 is TGTGCCATCAGTGGGGGGGGAAGTACCTACGAGCAGTACTTC. This translates into CAISGGGSTYEQYF.

This clone came up a few times. The chain carries TRBV5-4 and TRBJ2-7; D remains unclear. Trimming took off 2 bases at V and 5 bases at J, with 14 bases between the two ends. Germline values: CDR1 SGHNT, CDR2 YYREEE (reference sequence). The CDR3 covers 14 residues. This chain's CDR3 is CASSFANLADEQYF. CDR3 DNA sequence: TGTGCCAGCAGCTTCGCTAACCTCGCTGACGAGCAGTACTTC.

This clone was counted only a few times. The rearrangement joins TRBV29-1 to TRBJ2-2; D is perhaps TRBD2 (5 bases). CDR1 is SQVTM, CDR2 ANQGSEA, per germline. The CDR3 runs to 14 residues. Trimming cost V 5 bases and J 1 base, with 11 bases left between them. This CDR3 reads CSVNGNLNTGELFF. The CDR3 DNA follows: TGCAGCGTTAACGGGAACCTGAACACCGGGGAGCTGTTTTTT.

This clone showed up just a few times. This chain joins TRBV5-1 and TRBJ1-1; 7 bases match TRBD1. The length of the CDR3 is 13 residues. The V and J ends lost 5 bases and 7 bases, in that order; junction bases with no gene match: 8. The V gene's germline CDR1 is SGHRS and CDR2 YFSETQ. The chain's CDR3 is CASRYQDRFEAFF. The CDR3 region has the DNA TGCGCCAGCAGATATCAGGACAGGTTTGAAGCTTTCTTT.

This clone was observed a few times. The chain couples TRBV27 to TRBJ1-2; D gene ambiguous. Trimming removed 5 bases from V and 8 bases from J, with 15 bases in between. The CDR3 spans 13 residues. Germline loops: CDR1 MNHEY, CDR2 SMNVEV (reference sequence). The CDR3 sequence: CASSPLGREGYTF. The CDR3 nucleotides read TGTGCCAGCAGTCCTTTGGGGAGGGAGGGCTACACCTTC.

This clone was found a few times. V gene TRBV27 combines with J gene TRBJ2-7, with 8 bases lining up with TRBD1. V lost 3 bases and J lost 5; bases outside the gene matches: 6. CDR1 is MNHEY, CDR2 SMNVEV, per germline (reference sequence). The CDR3 runs 14 residues. CDR3 DNA: TGTGCCAGCAGTTTGATGGACAGGGTAAACGAGCAGTACTTC. Amino acid sequence: CASSLMDRVNEQYF.

This clone was seen more than once but under ten times. This chain joins TRBV30 and TRBJ1-3; no definite D call. Germline loops: CDR1 GTSNPN, CDR2 SVGIG (reference sequence). The V end was cut by 0 bases, the J end by 0 bases, with 9 bases between. The CDR3 extends over 15 amino acids. Here the CDR3 DNA reads TGTGCCTGGAGTGTCGGACTTGCCTCTGGAAACACCATATATTTT. Its protein is CAWSVGLASGNTIYF.

This clone occurred a few times. The gene calls are TRBV6-5 and TRBJ1-5, with 7 bases matching TRBD1. The CDR3 is made up of 16 amino acids. V trimming: 4 bases; J trimming: 1 base; junction bases outside the gene matches: 7. The germline V gene has CDR1 MNHEY and CDR2 SVGAGI. The CDR3 nucleotides read TGTGCCAGCAGTTTCACGGGCAGGGGGAGCAATCAGCCCCAGCATTTT. Translated, it gives CASSFTGRGSNQPQHF.

Turning to this clone: A junction end diverges from the germline sequence, so it may reflect a read error. The J gene is TRBJ2-7, the V gene TRBV30, with 7 nucleotides matching TRBD1. Germline values: CDR1 GTSNPN, CDR2 SVGIG (reference sequence). The CDR3 runs 16 residues. In DNA, the CDR3 is TGTGCCTGGAGTGTACTTTACCGGGGCAGGGGGAACGAGCAGTCCTTC. Protein product: CAWSVLYRGRGNEQSF.

This clone was counted a few times. CDR3 bases: TGTGCCAGCTCCCGCAGGGGGCAGGAGACCCAGTACTTC. As protein: CASSRRGQETQYF. The chain links TRBV18 to TRBJ2-5; TRBD1 aligns across 8 bases. Germline V CDR1 and CDR2: KGHSH, LQKENI. Germline trimming cut 6 bases from V and 5 bases from J; bases unmatched to any gene: 5. The CDR3 covers 13 residues.

This clone has more than one count but fewer than ten. This sequence joins TRBV4-1 and TRBJ1-2; the D gene is possibly TRBD1 (5 bases). This CDR3 spans 13 amino acids. V was shortened by 4 bases and J by 8 bases, with 14 bases between the two germline ends. Germline-derived CDR1 and CDR2 are MGHRA and YSYEKL. The CDR3 DNA follows: TGCGCCAGCAGCCCCTCGGGGGGGAGAGGCTACACCTTC. Protein: CASSPSGGRGYTF.

The V and J genes are TRBV28 and TRBJ1-4; a weak D match, TRBD1 (6 bases). Between the trimmed V and J ends, which lost 3 bases and 8 bases, there was a span of 16 bases. CDR1 and CDR2 from the germline V gene are MDHEN and SYDVKM. This CDR3 has 15 amino acids. The CDR3 loop is CASSLRGPSREKLFF. The DNA for the CDR3 is TGTGCCAGCAGTTTGCGGGGGCCCTCTCGGGAAAAACTGTTTTTT.

This clone was seen more than once but under ten times. The chain combines TRBV14 with TRBJ2-1; maybe TRBD2 (5 bases). V gave up 0 bases and J gave up 13 bases, with 13 bases separating them. Germline-derived CDR1 and CDR2 are SGHDN and FVKESK. The CDR3 totals 13 residues. CDR3 in amino acids: CASSQDRDLIQFF. The CDR3 DNA reads as TGTGCCAGCAGCCAAGACCGGGATCTAATACAGTTCTTC.

V and J are TRBV9 and TRBJ1-1; a weak D match, TRBD1 (5 bases). The V end lost 4 bases, the J end lost 3 bases, and 10 bases lay between the germline ends. The germline gives CDR1 SGDLS, CDR2 YYNGEE. This CDR3 contains 13 residues. As DNA, the CDR3 is TGTGCCAGCAGCCGACAGAAGCACACTGAAGCTTTCTTT. Amino acid sequence: CASSRQKHTEAFF. Full variable domain (outside the CDR3, taken from reference TRBV9 and TRBJ1-1): DSGVTQTPKHLITATGQRVTLRCSPRSGDLSVYWYQQSLDQGLQFLIQYYNGEERAKGNILERFSAQQFPDLHSELNLSSLELGDSALYFCASSRQKHTEAFFGQGTRLTVV.

This clone was recorded a few times. The gene calls are TRBV2 and TRBJ1-1; unclear D gene. Per germline, CDR1 SNHLY and CDR2 FYNNEI. Trimming took 8 bases from V and 1 from J, leaving 11 bases between them. This CDR3 contains 13 residues. In DNA form, the CDR3 reads TGTGCCAGCGAGAGCCCCCGGAACACTGAAGCTTTCTTT. As protein: CASESPRNTEAFF.

This clone was counted a few times. The chain joins TRBV5-1 to TRBJ2-1, with 7 nucleotides matching TRBD1. The germline CDR1 and CDR2 sequences are SGHRS and YFSETQ. Trimming removed 5 bases from V and 12 bases from J; junction bases left unmatched: 17. The CDR3 has 15 residues. The CDR3 DNA sequence: TGCGCCAGCAGACCTTCACCCCGAACCGGGACAGTGCAGTTCTTC. This codes for CASRPSPRTGTVQFF.

The V call is TRBV5-4, the J call TRBJ2-5; 9 bases agree with TRBD1. Germline-derived CDR1 and CDR2 are SGHNT and YYREEE (reference sequence). CDR3 length equals 13 residues. With V trimmed by 3 bases and J by 3 bases, 0 bases remained unmatched. Here the CDR3 DNA reads TGTGCCAGCAGCTGGACAGGGGAAGAGACCCAGTACTTC. It yields the protein CASSWTGEETQYF.

The chain couples TRBV5-4 to TRBJ1-1, with TRBD1 matching 9 bases. Germline V CDR1 and CDR2: SGHNT, YYREEE (reference sequence). The CDR3 sequence is 15 residues long. The V gene end was trimmed by 4 bases and the J gene end by 0 bases; junction bases not matched to a gene: 4. Written as DNA, the CDR3 is TGTGCCAGCAGCAAGGGACAGGGATTGAACACTGAAGCTTTCTTT. This sequence encodes CASSKGQGLNTEAFF.

V and J are TRBV4-2 and TRBJ2-5, with D perhaps TRBD2 (5 bases). The J call may be incorrect, as the DNA end agrees better with TRBJ2-7. Germline V gene lookup returns CDR1 LGHNA and CDR2 YNFKEQ. CDR3 length: 15 residues. The CDR3 loop is CASSQESVAIYEQYF. The CDR3 coding sequence is TGTGCCAGCAGCCAAGAAAGTGTAGCGATCTACGAGCAGTACTTC.

This clone was picked up a small number of times. This chain joins TRBV6-1 and TRBJ2-7; 7 nucleotides align to TRBD2. This CDR3 is 13 amino acids long. V gave up 7 bases and J gave up 5 bases; unmatched junction bases: 8. Per germline, CDR1 MNHNS and CDR2 SASEGT. CDR3 in DNA: TGTGCCAGCATCAAGGCCGCGGGGGACGAGCAGTACTTC. Translating it yields CASIKAAGDEQYF.

V usage is TRBV5-6 and J usage is TRBJ2-7, with 9 bases fitting TRBD2. Germline V lookup: CDR1 SGHDT, CDR2 YYEEEE. The CDR3 spans 13 residues. J lost 2 bases, V lost 5 bases, and 2 bases had no gene match. The CDR3 reads CASSAGGAYEQYF. The CDR3 DNA reads as TGTGCCAGCAGTGCGGGAGGGGCCTACGAGCAGTACTTC.

This clone was seen a few times. CDR3 nucleotides: TGTGCCAGCTCCGTCAACCGGGCCGGGGAGCTGTTTTTT. This gives the protein CASSVNRAGELFF. This chain connects TRBV18 to TRBJ2-2, with no clear D. The CDR3 covers 13 residues. CDR1 and CDR2 (germline): KGHSH, LQKENI. V lost 6 bases, J lost 6 bases, and 11 bases lay in between.

The chain combines TRBV5-4 with TRBJ1-1; no clear D gene. The CDR3 spans 16 residues. Trimming stripped 0 bases from V and 5 bases from J, with 17 bases between. Germline V CDR1 and CDR2: SGHNT, YYREEE (reference sequence). This chain's CDR3 is CASSLGVGSAGTEAFF. The CDR3 DNA reads TGTGCCAGCAGCTTGGGTGTGGGGAGCGCGGGAACTGAAGCTTTCTTT.

V is TRBV9 and J is TRBJ2-1; 8 bases align to TRBD2. This CDR3 region has 15 residues. V gave up 4 bases and J gave up 8 bases; unmatched junction bases: 11. Germline assignment: CDR1 SGDLS and CDR2 YYNGEE. The CDR3: CASSSREGRFDEQFF. The CDR3 nucleotides read TGTGCCAGCAGCTCACGGGAGGGCCGGTTCGATGAGCAGTTCTTC.

This chain joins TRBV10-2 and TRBJ2-5, with 10 bases identical to TRBD2. The CDR3 is made up of 16 amino acids. J lost 3 bases, V lost 4 bases, and 8 bases had no gene match. Germline V CDR1 and CDR2: WSHSY, SAAADI. CDR3 sequence reads: CASSGIGLADEETQYF. The CDR3 nucleotides read TGCGCCAGCAGTGGAATTGGACTAGCGGATGAAGAGACCCAGTACTTC.

In its sample, this clone was seen a few times. The chain is built from TRBV10-2 and TRBJ2-7, with TRBD2 matching over 11 bases. The germline V gene encodes CDR1 WSHSY and CDR2 SAAADI. With V trimmed by 5 bases and J by 0 bases, 21 bases remained unmatched. The CDR3 loop spans 21 amino acids. The CDR3 nucleotides read TGCGCCAGCAGTCCGGAAGGGTGGCTAGCGGGAGGAAAGGGCGACTCCTACGAGCAGTACTTC. This sequence encodes CASSPEGWLAGGKGDSYEQYF.

The chain carries TRBV9 and TRBJ2-3, with 10 positions matching TRBD2. V shed 4 bases, J shed 0 bases, and the junction held 5 bases outside the gene matches. CDR3 length: 16 residues. In germline, CDR1 is SGDLS, CDR2 YYNGEE. In nucleotides, the CDR3 is TGTGCCAGCAGCCCACTAGCGGGACCTAGCACAGATACGCAGTATTTT. Its protein is CASSPLAGPSTDTQYF.

The gene calls are TRBV7-3 and TRBJ2-3, with 11 bases matching TRBD2. CDR3 length: 16 residues. Germline V gene data show CDR1 as SGHTA and CDR2 as FQGTGA. The ends lost 5 bases at V and 3 bases at J; junction bases unmatched: 7. CDR3 region: CASSPRTSGSTDTQYF. CDR3 coding DNA: TGTGCCAGCAGCCCTCGGACTAGCGGGTCAACAGATACGCAGTATTTT.

There are a few counts of this clone. V and J are TRBV6-5 and TRBJ2-7; TRBD1 matches at 7 bases. The CDR3 length is 13 residues. With V trimmed by 9 bases and J by 3 bases, 8 bases remained unmatched. In germline, CDR1 is MNHEY, CDR2 SVGAGI. CDR3 bases: TGTGCCAGTCAACAGGGGCCCAACTACGAGCAGTACTTC. Translated: CASQQGPNYEQYF.

This clone was counted only a few times. This chain joins TRBV7-8 and TRBJ2-7, with 9 bases aligning to TRBD1. V gave up 5 bases and J gave up 7 bases; unmatched junction bases: 12. This CDR3 has 15 residues. The germline V gene has CDR1 SGHVS and CDR2 FQNEAQ. The CDR3 region has the DNA TGTGCCAGCAGCCAGCAGGGACAGGGAATTTTAGAGCAGTACTTC. It codes for CASSQQGQGILEQYF.